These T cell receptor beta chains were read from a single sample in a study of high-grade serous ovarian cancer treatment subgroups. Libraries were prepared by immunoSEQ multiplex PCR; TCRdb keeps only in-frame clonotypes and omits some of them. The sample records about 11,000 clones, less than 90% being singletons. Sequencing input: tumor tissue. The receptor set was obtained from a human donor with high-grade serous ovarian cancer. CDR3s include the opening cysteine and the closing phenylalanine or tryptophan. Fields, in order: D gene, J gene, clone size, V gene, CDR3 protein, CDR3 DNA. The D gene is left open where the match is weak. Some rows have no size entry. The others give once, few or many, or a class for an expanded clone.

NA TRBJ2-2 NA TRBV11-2 CASSIAATDDTGELFF TGTGCCAGCAGCATAGCGGCGACGGATGACACCGGGGAGCTGTTTTTT
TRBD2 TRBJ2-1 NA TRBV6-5 CASSLSHSGNYNEQFF TGTGCCAGCAGTTTAAGTCATAGCGGGAACTACAATGAGCAGTTCTTC
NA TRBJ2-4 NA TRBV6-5 CASSYSGGQNIQYF TGTGCCAGCAGTTACTCGGGGGGACAAAACATTCAGTACTTC
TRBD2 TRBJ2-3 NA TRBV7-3 CASSLGGLAGADTQYF TGTGCCAGCAGCTTGGGGGGACTAGCGGGAGCAGATACGCAGTATTTT
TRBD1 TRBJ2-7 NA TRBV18 CASSPLGTGPHEQYF TGTGCCAGCTCACCACTCGGGACAGGGCCCCACGAGCAGTACTTC
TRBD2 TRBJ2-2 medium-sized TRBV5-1 CASSPVSGGSGELFF TGCGCCAGCAGCCCTGTAAGCGGGGGGTCCGGGGAGCTGTTTTTT
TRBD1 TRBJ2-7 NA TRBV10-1 CASSERTGVFYEQYF TGCGCCAGCAGTGAGCGGACAGGGGTCTTTTACGAGCAGTACTTC
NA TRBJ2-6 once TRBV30 CAWSVGGSGANVLTF TGTGCCTGGAGTGTAGGAGGGTCTGGGGCCAACGTCCTGACTTTC
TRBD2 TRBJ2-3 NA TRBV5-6 CASSHRTSVSPDTQYF TGTGCCAGCAGCCATCGGACTAGCGTCAGCCCAGATACGCAGTATTTT
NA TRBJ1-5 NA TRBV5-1 CASSLGGGYGNQPQHF TGCGCCAGCAGCTTGGGGGGGGGATACGGCAATCAGCCCCAGCATTTT
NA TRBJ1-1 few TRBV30 CAWKRGWGLDTEAFF TGTGCCTGGAAGCGGGGGTGGGGACTGGACACTGAAGCTTTCTTT
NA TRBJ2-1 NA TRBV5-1 CASSLLSGASYNEQFF TGCGCCAGCAGCTTGTTGAGCGGAGCTTCCTACAATGAGCAGTTCTTC
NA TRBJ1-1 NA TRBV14 CASARGPGNTEAFF TGTGCCAGCGCCCGGGGCCCAGGGAACACTGAAGCTTTCTTT
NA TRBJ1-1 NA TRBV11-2 CASSLNRNTEAFF TGTGCCAGCAGCTTAAACCGCAACACTGAAGCTTTCTTT
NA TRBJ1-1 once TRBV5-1 CASSLASSNTEAFF TGCGCCAGCAGCTTGGCCTCATCGAACACTGAAGCTTTCTTT
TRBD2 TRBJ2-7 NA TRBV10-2 CASLPEGLAYEQYF TGCGCCAGCCTGCCCGAGGGACTAGCTTACGAGCAGTACTTC
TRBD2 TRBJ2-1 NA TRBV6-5 CASSPAGLSYNEQFF TGTGCCAGCAGTCCAGCGGGACTCTCCTACAATGAGCAGTTCTTC
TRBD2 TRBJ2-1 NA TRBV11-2 CASSFPAGPLAGVHEQFF TGTGCCAGCAGCTTTCCAGCGGGACCGCTCGCCGGCGTTCATGAGCAGTTCTTC